This T cell receptor (beta chain) was found in a study of blood T cell repertoires in COVID-19. For the study at large: The United States, Italy and Spain were the sources of the acute and convalescent COVID-19 samples.

In the authors' methods: Reference gene primer amplification yielded estimated nucleated cell counts. Profiling relied on immunoSEQ multiplex PCR, and the TCRdb table lists in-frame clones only, not all of them. Clone size and V and J calls were adopted from that table, with D and trimming inferred from the DNA. The data contain over 150,000 clones, roughly 89% of them seen just once; the ten biggest clones take up approximately 4.1%. With 2 bases removed from V and 0 bases from J, the gap between germline ends came to 16 bases. Germline-derived CDR1 and CDR2 are MGHRA and YSYEKL. The CDR3 runs 17 residues.

What was sequenced was peripheral blood. The chain is built from TRBV4-1 and TRBJ1-2, with no clear D. The TCR originated in an older woman who had recovered from COVID-19. The CDR3: CASSQPYSGLANYGYTF. Written as DNA, the CDR3 is TGCGCCAGCAGCCAACCTTACTCAGGATTAGCTAACTATGGCTACACCTTC.